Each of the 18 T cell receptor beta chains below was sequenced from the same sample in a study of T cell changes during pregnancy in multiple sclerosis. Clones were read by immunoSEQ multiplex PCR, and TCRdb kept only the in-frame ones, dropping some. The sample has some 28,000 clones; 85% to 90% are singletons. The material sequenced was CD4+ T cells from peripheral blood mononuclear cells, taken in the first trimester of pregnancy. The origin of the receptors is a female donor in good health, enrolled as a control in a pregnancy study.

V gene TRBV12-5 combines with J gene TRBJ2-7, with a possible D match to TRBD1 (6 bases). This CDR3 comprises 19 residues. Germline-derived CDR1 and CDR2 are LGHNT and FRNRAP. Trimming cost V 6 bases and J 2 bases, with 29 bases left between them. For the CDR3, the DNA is TGTGCTAGTGGCACCCCTGGACAGAGCCTCCCCTTTACCACCTACGAGCAGTACTTC. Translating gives CASGTPGQSLPFTTYEQYF.

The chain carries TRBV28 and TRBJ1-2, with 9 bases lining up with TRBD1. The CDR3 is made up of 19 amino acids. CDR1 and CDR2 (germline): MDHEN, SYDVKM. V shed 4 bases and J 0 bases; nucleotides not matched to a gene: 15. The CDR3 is CASSSQTWTGEGANYGYTF. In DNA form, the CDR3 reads TGTGCCAGCAGTTCCCAAACTTGGACAGGGGAGGGAGCTAACTATGGCTACACCTTC.

The CDR3 nucleotides read TGTGCCAGCTCACCCCGACAGGGGGACAATCTTGGAAACACCATATATTTT. Its translation: CASSPRQGDNLGNTIYF. The chain uses TRBV18 and TRBJ1-3; the match to TRBD1 covers 9 bases. The J segment lost 3 bases and the V segment lost 3 bases, leaving 9 bases of the junction unmatched. The V gene's germline CDR1 is KGHSH and CDR2 LQKENI. The CDR3 has 17 residues.

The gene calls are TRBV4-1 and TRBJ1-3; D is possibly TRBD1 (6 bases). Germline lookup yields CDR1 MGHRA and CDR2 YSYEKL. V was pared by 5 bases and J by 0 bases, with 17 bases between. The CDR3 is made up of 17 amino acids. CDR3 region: CASSYSPDRSSGNTIYF. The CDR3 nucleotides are TGCGCCAGCAGCTACAGCCCGGACAGAAGCTCTGGAAACACCATATATTTT.

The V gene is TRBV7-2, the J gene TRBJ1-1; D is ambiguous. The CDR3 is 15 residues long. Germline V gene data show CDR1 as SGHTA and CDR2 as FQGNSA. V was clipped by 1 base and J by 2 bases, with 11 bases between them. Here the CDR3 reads CASSLDAWANTEAFF. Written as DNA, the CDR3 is TGTGCCAGCAGCTTAGATGCGTGGGCAAACACTGAAGCTTTCTTT.

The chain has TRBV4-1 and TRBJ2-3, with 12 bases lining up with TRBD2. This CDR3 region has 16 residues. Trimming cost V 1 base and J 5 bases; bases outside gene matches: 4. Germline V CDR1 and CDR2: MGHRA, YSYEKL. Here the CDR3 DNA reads TGCGCCAGCAGCCAAGGACTAGCGGGGGCCCTAGATACGCAGTATTTT. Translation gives CASSQGLAGALDTQYF.

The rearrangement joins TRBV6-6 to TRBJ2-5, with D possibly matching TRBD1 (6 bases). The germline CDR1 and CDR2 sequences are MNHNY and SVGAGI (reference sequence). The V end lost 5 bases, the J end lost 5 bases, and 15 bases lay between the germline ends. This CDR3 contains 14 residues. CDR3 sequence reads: CASSPPGQRETQYF. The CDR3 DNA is TGTGCCAGCAGTCCCCCTGGACAGAGGGAGACCCAGTACTTC.

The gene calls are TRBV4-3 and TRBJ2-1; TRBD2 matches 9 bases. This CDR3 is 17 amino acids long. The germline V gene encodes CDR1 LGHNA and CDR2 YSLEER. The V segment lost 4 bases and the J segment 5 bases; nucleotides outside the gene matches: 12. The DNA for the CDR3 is TGCGCCAGCAGCCCCGCGGGGGCTAGCGGGGACAACAATGAGCAGTTCTTC. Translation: CASSPAGASGDNNEQFF.

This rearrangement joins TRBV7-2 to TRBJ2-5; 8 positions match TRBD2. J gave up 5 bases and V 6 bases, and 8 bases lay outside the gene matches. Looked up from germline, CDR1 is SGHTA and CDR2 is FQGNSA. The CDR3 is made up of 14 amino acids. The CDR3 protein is CASRPGLVGETQYF. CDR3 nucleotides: TGTGCCAGCAGACCGGGACTAGTGGGGGAGACCCAGTACTTC.

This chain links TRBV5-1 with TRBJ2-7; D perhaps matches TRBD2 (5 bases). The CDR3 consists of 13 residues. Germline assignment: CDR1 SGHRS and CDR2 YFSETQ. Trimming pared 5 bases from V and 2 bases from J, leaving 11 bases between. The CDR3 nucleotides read TGCGCCAGCAGGGAGGACCCCGCCTACGAGCAGTACTTC. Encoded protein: CASREDPAYEQYF.

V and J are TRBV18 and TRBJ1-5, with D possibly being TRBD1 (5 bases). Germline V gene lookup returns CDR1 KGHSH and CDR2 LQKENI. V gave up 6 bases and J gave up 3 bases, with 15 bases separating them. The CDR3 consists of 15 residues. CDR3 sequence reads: CASSQTAGVNQPQHF. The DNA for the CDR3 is TGTGCCAGCTCCCAGACAGCCGGAGTCAATCAGCCCCAGCATTTT.

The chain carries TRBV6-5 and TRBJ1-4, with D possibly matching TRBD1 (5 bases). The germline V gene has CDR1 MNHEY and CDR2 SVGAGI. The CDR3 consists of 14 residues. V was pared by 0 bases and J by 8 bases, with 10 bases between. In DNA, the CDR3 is TGTGCCAGCAGTTACTCGGGGGGTGGGGAAAAACTGTTTTTT. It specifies CASSYSGGGEKLFF.

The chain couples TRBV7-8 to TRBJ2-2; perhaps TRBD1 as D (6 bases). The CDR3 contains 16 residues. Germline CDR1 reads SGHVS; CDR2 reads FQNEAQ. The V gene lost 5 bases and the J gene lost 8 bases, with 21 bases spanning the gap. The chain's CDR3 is CASSNRAMRPIGELFF. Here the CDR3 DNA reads TGTGCCAGCAGCAACAGGGCGATGCGTCCTATTGGGGAGCTGTTTTTT.

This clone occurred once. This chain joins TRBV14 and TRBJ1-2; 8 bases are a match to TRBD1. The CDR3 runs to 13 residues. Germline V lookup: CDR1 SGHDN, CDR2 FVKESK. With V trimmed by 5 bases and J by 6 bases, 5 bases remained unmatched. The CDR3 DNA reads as TGTGCCAGCAGCACCGGGACAGGCCATGGCTACACCTTC. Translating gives CASSTGTGHGYTF.

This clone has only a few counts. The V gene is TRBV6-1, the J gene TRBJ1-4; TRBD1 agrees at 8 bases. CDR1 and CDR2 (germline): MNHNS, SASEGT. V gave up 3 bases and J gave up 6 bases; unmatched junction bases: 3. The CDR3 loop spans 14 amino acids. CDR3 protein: CASSDGTGDEKLFF. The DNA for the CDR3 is TGTGCCAGCAGTGACGGGACAGGTGATGAAAAACTGTTTTTT.

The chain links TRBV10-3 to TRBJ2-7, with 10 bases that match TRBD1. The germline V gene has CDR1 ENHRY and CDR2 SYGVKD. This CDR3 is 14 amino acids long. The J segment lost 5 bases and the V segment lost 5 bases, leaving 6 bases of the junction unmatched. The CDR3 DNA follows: TGTGCCATCAGTACCGGGACAGGGGTGCACGAGCAGTACTTC. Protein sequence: CAISTGTGVHEQYF.

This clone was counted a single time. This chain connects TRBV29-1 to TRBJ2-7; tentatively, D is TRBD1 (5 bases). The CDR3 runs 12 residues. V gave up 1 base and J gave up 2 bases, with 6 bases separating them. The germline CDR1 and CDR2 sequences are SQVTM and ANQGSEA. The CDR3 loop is CSVEVRAYEQYF. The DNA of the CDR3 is TGCAGCGTTGAAGTCAGGGCCTACGAGCAGTACTTC.

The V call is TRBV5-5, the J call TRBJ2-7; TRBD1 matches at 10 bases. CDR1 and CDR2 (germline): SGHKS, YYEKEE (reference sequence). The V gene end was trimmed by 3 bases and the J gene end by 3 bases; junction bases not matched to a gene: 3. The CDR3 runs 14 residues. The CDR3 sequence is CASSWGQGIYEQYF. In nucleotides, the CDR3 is TGTGCCAGCAGCTGGGGACAGGGGATCTACGAGCAGTACTTC.